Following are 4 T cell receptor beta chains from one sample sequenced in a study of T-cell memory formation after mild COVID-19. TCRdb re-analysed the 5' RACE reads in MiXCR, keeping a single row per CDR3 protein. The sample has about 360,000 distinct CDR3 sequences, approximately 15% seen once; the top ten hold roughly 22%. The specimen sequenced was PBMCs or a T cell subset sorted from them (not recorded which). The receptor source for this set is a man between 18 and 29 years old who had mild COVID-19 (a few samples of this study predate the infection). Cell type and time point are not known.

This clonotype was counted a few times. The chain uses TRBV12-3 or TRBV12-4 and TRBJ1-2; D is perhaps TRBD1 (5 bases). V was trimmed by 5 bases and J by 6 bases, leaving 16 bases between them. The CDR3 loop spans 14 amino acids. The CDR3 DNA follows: TGTGCCAGCAGTCAGAACGAGGGGTTCCATGGCTACACCTTC. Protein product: CASSQNEGFHGYTF.

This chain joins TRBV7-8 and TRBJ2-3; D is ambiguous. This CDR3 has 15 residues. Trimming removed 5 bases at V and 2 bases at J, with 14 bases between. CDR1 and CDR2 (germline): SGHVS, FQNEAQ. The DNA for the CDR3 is TGTGCCAGCAGCAAACAAGGGTTTCACACAGATACGCAGTATTTT. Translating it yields CASSKQGFHTDTQYF.

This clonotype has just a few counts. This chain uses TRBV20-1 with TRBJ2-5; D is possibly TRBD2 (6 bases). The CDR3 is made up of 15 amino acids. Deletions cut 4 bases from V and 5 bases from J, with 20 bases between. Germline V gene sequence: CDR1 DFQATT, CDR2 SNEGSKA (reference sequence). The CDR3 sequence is CSATPPGVTWETQYF. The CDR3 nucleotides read TGCAGTGCTACCCCACCGGGGGTCACCTGGGAGACCCAGTACTTC.

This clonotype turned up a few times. The CDR3 here is CASSPRTANLGIGNEQFF. In DNA form, the CDR3 reads TGTGCCAGCAGCCCGAGGACAGCGAACCTGGGGATCGGGAATGAGCAGTTCTTC. The V call is TRBV12-3 or TRBV12-4, the J call TRBJ2-1, with a possible D match to TRBD1 (6 bases). V was pared by 6 bases and J by 7 bases, with 28 bases between. This CDR3 has 18 residues.